A single sample gave rise to the 32 T cell receptor beta chains below, sequenced in a study of brain T cells in children with intractable seizures (TCRdb year 2021). The library was made by the immunoSEQ multiplex PCR assay. What TCRdb holds here is the immuneACCESS table cut down to in-frame rearrangements. Part of the clones is not present; checked against another copy, under half of the missing clones reflect an unresolved V gene, and the others are unexplained. The sample table records tens of thousands of clones; about 90% of these occur just once. Of the sample, about 23% falls within the top ten clones. The time point label of this sample denotes: resected brain tissue, or blood drawn just prior to surgery. Specimen: peripheral blood, collected at surgery. Receptors originate from a girl aged 2 to 10 with Rasmussen encephalitis and intractable seizures.

The V gene is TRBV3-1 (or the pseudogene TRBV3-2), the J gene TRBJ1-1; 7 nucleotides match TRBD1. There are 12 residues in the CDR3. With 4 bases clipped from V and 11 bases from J, the junction kept 7 bases outside the gene matches. Germline CDR1 reads LGHDT; CDR2 reads YNNKEL (reference sequence). In DNA, the CDR3 is TGTGCCAGCAGCCGACAGGGAAGCTGGGCTTTCTTT. This translates into CASSRQGSWAFF.

This CDR3 reads CASRWTGGTDTQYF. The DNA of the CDR3 is TGTGCCAGTAGGTGGACAGGAGGCACAGATACGCAGTATTTT. This sequence joins TRBV19 and TRBJ2-3; 7 positions match TRBD1. The CDR3 consists of 14 residues. J lost 1 base, V lost 6 bases, and 4 bases had no gene match. CDR1 is LNHDA, CDR2 SQIVND, per germline (reference sequence).

J is TRBJ2-1 and V is TRBV5-5; 11 bases align to TRBD2. With V trimmed by 5 bases and J by 2 bases, 6 bases remained unmatched. There are 16 residues in the CDR3. In germline, CDR1 is SGHKS, CDR2 YYEKEE (reference sequence). The CDR3 loop is CASRKLAGVTYNEQFF. The CDR3 bases are TGTGCCAGCAGAAAACTAGCGGGGGTCACCTACAATGAGCAGTTCTTC.

The rearrangement links TRBV29-1 to TRBJ1-2; TRBD1 might be the D (6 bases). The V gene lost 2 bases and the J gene lost 6 bases, with 10 bases spanning the gap. The germline V gene encodes CDR1 SQVTM and CDR2 ANQGSEA. The CDR3 covers 12 residues. Here the CDR3 reads CSVESRTDGYTF. CDR3 DNA: TGCAGCGTTGAATCTCGGACAGATGGCTACACCTTC.

This clone appeared once. V gene TRBV10-3 combines with J gene TRBJ2-7; no reliable D call. The CDR3 runs 13 residues. The V gene's germline CDR1 is ENHRY and CDR2 SYGVKD. V was shortened by 0 bases and J by 3 bases, with 6 bases between the two germline ends. CDR3 nucleotide sequence: TGTGCCATCAGTGAGTCGATTGTCTACGAGCAGTACTTC. Encoded protein: CAISESIVYEQYF.

The genes are TRBV27 and TRBJ1-5, with 10 bases identical to TRBD1. The junction had 3 bases not matched to a gene; V was cut back by 8 bases and J by 2 bases. The CDR3 covers 14 residues. Per the germline V gene, CDR1 is MNHEY and CDR2 is SMNVEV (reference sequence). The chain's CDR3 is CASGGTGGNQPQHF. The CDR3 DNA is TGTGCCAGCGGCGGGACAGGGGGCAATCAGCCCCAGCATTTT.

The chain has TRBV9 and TRBJ2-5; D is unclear. The CDR3 is 15 residues long. Germline CDR1 and CDR2: SGDLS and YYNGEE. Between the trimmed V and J ends, which lost 0 bases and 5 bases, there was a span of 14 bases. The CDR3 sequence is CASSVEGTLGETQYF. DNA for the CDR3: TGTGCCAGCAGCGTAGAAGGAACCCTTGGGGAGACCCAGTACTTC.

The J gene is TRBJ2-1, the V gene TRBV7-3; 11 bases agree with TRBD2. The junction had 9 bases not matched to a gene; V was cut back by 2 bases and J by 0 bases. This CDR3 contains 19 residues. The germline V gene has CDR1 SGHTA and CDR2 FQGTGA. The DNA of the CDR3 is TGTGCCAGCAGCTTACTTGGGGGGACTAGCGGATACTCCTACAATGAGCAGTTCTTC. Protein: CASSLLGGTSGYSYNEQFF.

This chain links TRBV12-5 with TRBJ1-2; a possible D gene is TRBD1 (6 bases). Per germline, CDR1 LGHNT and CDR2 FRNRAP. Trimming cost V 0 bases and J 2 bases, with 13 bases left between them. The CDR3 sequence is 16 residues long. CDR3: CASGLVRDILNYGYTF. CDR3 coding DNA: TGTGCTAGTGGTTTGGTCAGGGACATTTTAAACTATGGCTACACCTTC.

The CDR3 here is CASSLGGVETQYF. As DNA, the CDR3 is TGTGCCAGCAGCTTGGGGGGGGTTGAGACCCAGTACTTC. V and J are TRBV7-9 and TRBJ2-5, with TRBD2 matching over 7 bases. Germline V CDR1 and CDR2: SEHNR, FQNEAQ (reference sequence). V shed 3 bases and J 5 bases; nucleotides not matched to a gene: 3. There are 13 residues in the CDR3.

The V gene is TRBV3-1 (or the pseudogene TRBV3-2), the J gene TRBJ1-1; no clear D gene. This CDR3 has 13 residues. Germline V gene sequence: CDR1 LGHDT, CDR2 YNNKEL (reference sequence). The ends were cut back, 4 bases at V and 3 bases at J, with 9 bases in the middle. The CDR3: CASSPHRDTEAFF. The CDR3 nucleotides are TGTGCCAGCAGCCCCCATAGGGACACTGAAGCTTTCTTT.

The chain has TRBV2 and TRBJ1-2; D unresolved. The CDR3 loop spans 12 amino acids. Between the trimmed V and J ends, which lost 7 bases and 3 bases, there was a span of 9 bases. Germline CDR1 is SNHLY and CDR2 is FYNNEI. The CDR3 coding sequence is TGTGCCAGCACCTGGGCCGACTATGGCTACACCTTC. Protein product: CASTWADYGYTF.

This chain uses TRBV7-9 with TRBJ2-7; D is unclear. CDR1 is SEHNR and CDR2 is FQNEAQ in the germline V gene (reference sequence). Trimming cost V 1 base and J 1 base, with 14 bases left between them. The CDR3 sequence is 16 residues long. The CDR3 region has the DNA TGTGCCAGCAGCTTAGATGACACGTTCCTGTCCTACGAGCAGTACTTC. It yields the protein CASSLDDTFLSYEQYF. Using reference TRBV7-9 and TRBJ2-7 for the parts outside the CDR3, the full variable domain is DTGVSQNPRHKITKRGQNVTFRCDPISEHNRLYWYRQTLGQGPEFLTYFQNEAQLEKSRLLSDRFSAERPKGSFSTLEIQRTEQGDSAMYLCASSLDDTFLSYEQYFGPGTRLTVT.

The chain carries TRBV30 and TRBJ1-2; possible D gene TRBD1, 5 bases. With 5 bases removed from V and 8 bases from J, the gap between germline ends came to 12 bases. From germline, CDR1 is GTSNPN and CDR2 SVGIG (reference sequence). The CDR3 is 11 residues long. The CDR3 reads CAWARQKGYTF. Here the CDR3 DNA reads TGTGCCTGGGCCCGACAGAAGGGCTACACCTTC.

The rearrangement uses TRBV28 and TRBJ1-6; D call uncertain. CDR1 and CDR2 from the germline V gene are MDHEN and SYDVKM. V was cut by 2 bases and J by 9 bases, with 5 bases left in between. The CDR3 contains 12 residues. The CDR3 region has the DNA TGTGCCAGCAGTTTACGAGGTTCACCCCTCCACTTT. Translated: CASSLRGSPLHF. Using reference TRBV28 and TRBJ1-6 for the parts outside the CDR3, the full variable domain is DVKVTQSSRYLVKRTGEKVFLECVQDMDHENMFWYRQDPGLGLRLIYFSYDVKMKEKGDIPEGYSVSREKKERFSLILESASTNQTSMYLCASSLRGSPLHFGNGTRLTVT.

The chain carries TRBV2 and TRBJ1-2; possibly TRBD1 for D (5 bases). CDR3 length equals 11 residues. Germline V gives CDR1 SNHLY, CDR2 FYNNEI. V was trimmed by 7 bases and J by 10 bases, leaving 13 bases between them. CDR3 DNA sequence: TGTGCCAGCACTTCCGACAGCTTCTACACCTTC. This codes for CASTSDSFYTF.

The rearrangement joins TRBV27 to TRBJ2-2; TRBD2 matches 8 bases. Germline-derived CDR1 and CDR2 are MNHEY and SMNVEV (reference sequence). J gave up 3 bases and V 11 bases, and 8 bases lay outside the gene matches. The CDR3 has 14 amino acids. The CDR3 region is CAVGFSGDTGELFF. The CDR3, as DNA: TGTGCCGTGGGTTTTAGCGGGGACACCGGGGAGCTGTTTTTT.

CDR3 loop: CASSLAWGREKLFF. Written as DNA, the CDR3 is TGTGCCAGCAGCTTGGCCTGGGGACGTGAAAAACTGTTTTTT. This sequence joins TRBV5-6 and TRBJ1-4; D possibly corresponds to TRBD1 (5 bases). V was shortened by 0 bases and J by 7 bases, with 10 bases between the two germline ends. CDR1 and CDR2 (germline): SGHDT, YYEEEE. The CDR3 is 14 amino acids. Combining the CDR3 with reference TRBV5-6 and TRBJ1-4 gives the whole variable domain DAGVTQSPTHLIKTRGQQVTLRCSPKSGHDTVSWYQQALGQGPQFIFQYYEEEERQRGNFPDRFSGHQFPNYSSELNVNALLLGDSALYLCASSLAWGREKLFFGSGTQLSVL.

The J gene is TRBJ2-7, the V gene TRBV9; D not certain. Trimming shortened V by 3 bases and J by 0 bases, and 19 bases separated the two germline ends. Germline-derived CDR1 and CDR2 are SGDLS and YYNGEE. CDR3 length equals 17 residues. The CDR3 loop is CASSDGASRRSSYEQYF. In nucleotides, the CDR3 is TGTGCCAGCAGCGACGGAGCCTCCCGACGGAGCTCCTACGAGCAGTACTTC.

This chain connects TRBV6-6 to TRBJ1-6; D might be TRBD1 (6 bases). Per the germline V gene, CDR1 is MNHNY and CDR2 is SVGAGI (reference sequence). This CDR3 region has 14 residues. Trimming stripped 2 bases from V and 9 bases from J, with 11 bases between. CDR3 sequence reads: CASSYDRSGSPLHF. CDR3 coding DNA: TGTGCCAGCAGTTACGACAGGAGTGGTTCACCCCTCCACTTT.

CDR3 residues: CASSEDGRKLFF. CDR3 DNA sequence: TGCGCCAGCAGTGAGGATGGCCGGAAACTGTTTTTT. The gene calls are TRBV10-1 and TRBJ1-4; no firm D call. Germline CDR1 and CDR2: WNHNN and SYGVQD (reference sequence). Trimming pared 2 bases from V and 11 bases from J, leaving 9 bases between. The CDR3 length is 12 residues.

A note on this clone: The junction departs from germline at one end; a sequencing error may be responsible. The gene calls are TRBV18 and TRBJ2-3, with D tentatively TRBD2 (7 bases). The CDR3 extends over 15 amino acids. CDR1 KGHSH and CDR2 LQKENI come from the germline V gene. The CDR3: CASSPQGEGTNTQYF. CDR3 DNA: TGTGCCAGCTCACCACAGGGGGAGGGCACAAATACGCAGTATTTT.

The chain employs TRBV24-1 and TRBJ1-2; D ambiguous. V was pared by 5 bases and J by 8 bases, with 11 bases between. This CDR3 contains 12 residues. CDR1 is KGHDR and CDR2 is SFDVKD in the germline V gene. CDR3 sequence: CATSAGIWGYTF. The CDR3 coding sequence is TGTGCCACCAGTGCCGGGATTTGGGGCTACACCTTC.

The V gene is TRBV18, the J gene TRBJ2-7; D may be TRBD1 (6 bases). Between the trimmed V and J ends, which lost 2 bases and 4 bases, there was a span of 12 bases. The CDR3 length is 14 residues. CDR1 is KGHSH and CDR2 is LQKENI in the germline V gene. The CDR3 is CASSPSGQYYEQYF. The CDR3 region has the DNA TGTGCCAGCTCACCATCCGGACAGTATTACGAGCAGTACTTC.

The V gene is TRBV19, the J gene TRBJ1-3, with 7 nucleotides matching TRBD1. Germline assignment: CDR1 LNHDA and CDR2 SQIVND (reference sequence). This CDR3 region has 17 residues. J lost 0 bases, V lost 5 bases, and 10 bases had no gene match. CDR3 residues: CASSAHRGPSSGNTIYF. CDR3 coding DNA: TGTGCCAGTAGTGCTCACAGGGGCCCTAGCTCTGGAAACACCATATATTTT.

This chain joins TRBV5-5 and TRBJ2-7; D remains unclear. The CDR3 extends over 14 amino acids. Deletions cut 4 bases from V and 5 bases from J, with 16 bases between. Germline V gene lookup returns CDR1 SGHKS and CDR2 YYEKEE (reference sequence). Here the CDR3 reads CASSIILLGNEQYF. The CDR3 region has the DNA TGTGCCAGCAGCATCATATTATTAGGGAACGAGCAGTACTTC. Using reference TRBV5-5 and TRBJ2-7 for the parts outside the CDR3, the full variable domain is DAGVTQSPTHLIKTRGQQVTLRCSPISGHKSVSWYQQVLGQGPQFIFQYYEKEERGRGNFPDRFSARQFPNYSSELNVNALLLGDSALYLCASSIILLGNEQYFGPGTRLTVT.

The chain carries TRBV2 and TRBJ2-2, with D unclear. Trimming shortened V by 4 bases and J by 2 bases, and 5 bases separated the two germline ends. The CDR3 loop spans 13 amino acids. CDR1 and CDR2 from the germline V gene are SNHLY and FYNNEI. Written as DNA, the CDR3 is TGTGCCAGCAGTGGAGGAAACACCGGGGAGCTGTTTTTT. It specifies CASSGGNTGELFF.

By proportion, this clone is medium-sized. Here the CDR3 reads CASSLEGGSGELFF. CDR3 nucleotide sequence: TGTGCCAGCAGCTTAGAGGGCGGGTCCGGGGAGCTGTTTTTT. J is TRBJ2-2 and V is TRBV7-7, with D possibly TRBD2 on 5 matching bases. The V end lost 1 base, the J end lost 6 bases, and 9 bases lay between the germline ends. Germline V gene sequence: CDR1 SSHAT, CDR2 FNYEAQ (reference sequence). The CDR3 consists of 14 residues.

The chain recombines TRBV11-3 with TRBJ2-7; D gene uncertain. V lost 5 bases to trimming and J lost 3 bases, with 5 bases between them. Germline-derived CDR1 and CDR2 are SGHNT and YENEEA. This CDR3 has 11 amino acids. CDR3: CASSISYEQYF. CDR3 in DNA: TGTGCCAGCAGCATCAGCTACGAGCAGTACTTC.

The chain uses TRBV21-1 and TRBJ2-1; TRBD1, the D gene given by the table, was not confirmed from the DNA. TRBV21-1 is a pseudogene. The CDR3 is 15 residues long. CDR3 sequence reads: CASRAKDRENNEQFF. Here the CDR3 DNA reads TGTGCCAGCAGAGCCAAGGACAGGGAGAACAATGAGCAGTTCTTC.

The chain has TRBV5-4 and TRBJ1-4, with D perhaps TRBD1 (6 bases). CDR1 and CDR2 from the germline V gene are SGHNT and YYREEE (reference sequence). There are 16 residues in the CDR3. Trimming pared 4 bases from V and 3 bases from J, leaving 16 bases between. Here the CDR3 reads CASSRGSDRPNEKLFF. The CDR3, as DNA: TGTGCCAGCAGCCGAGGATCGGACAGACCTAATGAAAAACTGTTTTTT.

The chain couples TRBV28 to TRBJ1-5; D is unresolved. In germline, CDR1 is MDHEN, CDR2 SYDVKM. There are 12 residues in the CDR3. V gave up 2 bases and J gave up 2 bases, with 1 base separating them. The DNA for the CDR3 is TGTGCCAGCAGTTTAGGCAATCAGCCCCAGCATTTT. As protein: CASSLGNQPQHF.